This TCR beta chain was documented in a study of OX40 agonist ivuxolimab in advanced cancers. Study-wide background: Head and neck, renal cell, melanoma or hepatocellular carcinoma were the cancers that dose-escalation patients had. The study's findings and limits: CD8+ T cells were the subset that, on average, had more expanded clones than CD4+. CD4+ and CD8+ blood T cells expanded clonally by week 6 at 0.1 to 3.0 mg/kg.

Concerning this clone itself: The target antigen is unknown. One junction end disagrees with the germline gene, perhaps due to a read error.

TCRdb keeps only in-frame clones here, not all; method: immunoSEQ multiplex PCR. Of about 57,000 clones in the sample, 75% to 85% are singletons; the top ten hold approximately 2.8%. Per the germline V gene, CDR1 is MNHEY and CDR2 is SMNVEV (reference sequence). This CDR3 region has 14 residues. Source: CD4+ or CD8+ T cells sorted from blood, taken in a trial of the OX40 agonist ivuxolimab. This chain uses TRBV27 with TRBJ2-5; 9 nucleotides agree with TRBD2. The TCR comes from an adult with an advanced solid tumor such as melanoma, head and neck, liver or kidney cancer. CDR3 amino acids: CASSLAGGQEAQYF. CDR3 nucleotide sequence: TGTGCCAGCAGTTTAGCGGGAGGGCAAGAGGCCCAGTACTTC.